This T cell receptor beta chain was captured by sequencing in a study of regulatory T cells in long-lasting Graves disease. Study-wide results and limits: With persistent disease, TRBV28, TRBJ1-2 and TRBJ2-5 were the favored segments.

Assembly of TCR beta libraries relied on iRepertoire HTBI primers together with Arm-PCR of CDR3 regions. MiXCR was run by TCRdb on the multiplex PCR reads, yielding one entry per CDR3 protein. This sample has about 440,000 distinct CDR3 sequences; about a sixth occur once, and the top ten carry 9.5% to 12%. The table lists this clonotype with many counts. Its matching antigen is unknown. Time point noted: newly diagnosed GD, antithyroid drugs for less than 3 months. The TCR library used RNA extracted from PBMCs. Germline values: CDR1 MDHEN, CDR2 SYDVKM. CDR3 length equals 16 residues. Trimming left V 7 bases short and J 4 bases short, with 20 bases between. These data were likewise used in another study, on T cells in Graves' hyperthyroidism and ophthalmopathy. That study reports: Calling Graves' hyperthyroidism stable meant ophthalmopathy did not progress within 18 months. Exclusions: uncontrolled infection, other autoimmune disease, pregnancy, lactation. Most expanded thyroid clonotypes above 0.001 also appeared in blood.

The TCR sequence derives from a woman in her thirties with Graves disease. Sequencing was performed on peripheral blood mononuclear cells (PBMCs), taken at new diagnosis, from a patient treated with antithyroid drugs. V is TRBV28 and J is TRBJ1-5; D possibly corresponds to TRBD1 (5 bases). In DNA form, the CDR3 reads TGTGCCAGCACCCTGGGTGGGGCCGCGGGGAATCAGCCCCAGCATTTT. Protein: CASTLGGAAGNQPQHF.